The 30 T cell receptor beta chains presented below share a single source sample, sequenced in a study of cytomegalovirus exposure and HLA in healthy donors. Use of 60 Vbeta and 13 Jbeta primers characterized the PCR. TCRdb's copy holds only in-frame clones and misses some; the assay was immunoSEQ multiplex PCR. The sample holds more than 40,000 clones; 45% to 60% are singletons and the top ten take approximately 5.6%. The sample taken for sequencing was PBMCs. The receptors were gathered from a man aged 55-75 years in good health and CMV-seronegative.

The chain links TRBV5-1 to TRBJ2-5; 13 bases line up with TRBD2. The CDR3 runs to 18 residues. Trimming removed 3 bases from V and 4 bases from J; junction bases left unmatched: 12. CDR1 and CDR2 (germline): SGHRS, YFSETQ. The CDR3 protein is CASSSGTSGAQSTETQYF. In DNA form, the CDR3 reads TGCGCCAGCAGCTCGGGGACTAGCGGGGCCCAGTCGACAGAGACCCAGTACTTC.

J is TRBJ2-5 and V is TRBV5-1; TRBD2 aligns across 8 bases. CDR3 length: 16 amino acids. Germline V gene data show CDR1 as SGHRS and CDR2 as YFSETQ. The V segment lost 6 bases and the J segment 5 bases; nucleotides outside the gene matches: 15. This chain's CDR3 is CASTIAVRGGRETQYF. The CDR3 DNA reads TGCGCCAGCACTATTGCCGTCCGGGGCGGGAGGGAGACCCAGTACTTC.

V usage is TRBV7-8 and J usage is TRBJ2-1; 10 positions match TRBD2. The CDR3 consists of 15 residues. The germline CDR1 and CDR2 sequences are SGHVS and FQNEAQ. Germline trimming cut 1 base from V and 9 bases from J; bases unmatched to any gene: 6. CDR3 nucleotides: TGTGCCAGCAGCTTAGTTCTAGCGGGAGTGAGTGAGCAGTTCTTC. It is translated as CASSLVLAGVSEQFF.

The chain carries TRBV12-2 and TRBJ2-5; the tabulated D call, TRBD2, remains unverified against the DNA. TRBV12-2 is a listed pseudogene. This CDR3 spans 15 amino acids. The CDR3 bases are TGTGCAAGTCGCCTTAAGGGAGGGGAGGGAGAGACCCAGTACTTC. It specifies CASRLKGGEGETQYF.

With regard to this clone: One end of the junction fails to match germline, which may point to a read error. The J gene is TRBJ2-3, the V gene TRBV10-1; a possible D gene is TRBD1 (6 bases). Per germline, CDR1 WNHNN and CDR2 SYGVQD (reference sequence). There are 15 residues in the CDR3. The CDR3 reads CANSPGVASTDTQYF. CDR3 sequence (DNA): TGCGCCAACAGTCCAGGGGTGGCGAGCACAGATACGCAGTATTTT.

The rearrangement joins TRBV5-4 to TRBJ2-1; D is possibly TRBD1 (7 bases). The germline V gene has CDR1 SGHNT and CDR2 YYREEE (reference sequence). The CDR3 extends over 15 amino acids. Trimming stripped 2 bases from V and 5 bases from J, with 14 bases between. CDR3 in amino acids: CASSLRTGLNNEQFF. DNA for the CDR3: TGTGCCAGCAGCTTACGGACAGGACTAAACAATGAGCAGTTCTTC.

The chain recombines TRBV7-6 with TRBJ2-1; D not resolved. This CDR3 is 13 amino acids long. Trimming left V 5 bases short and J 4 bases short, with 9 bases between. Germline V gene data show CDR1 as SGHVS and CDR2 as FNYEAQ. The CDR3 loop reads CASSPARYNEQFF. Written as DNA, the CDR3 is TGTGCCAGCAGCCCAGCGCGATACAATGAGCAGTTCTTC.

This sequence joins TRBV29-1 and TRBJ2-2; 10 bases fit TRBD1. CDR1 and CDR2 (germline): SQVTM, ANQGSEA. J gave up 4 bases and V 7 bases, and 0 bases lay outside the gene matches. The CDR3 extends over 12 amino acids. This CDR3 is CSGTGGTGELFF. CDR3 DNA: TGCAGCGGGACAGGGGGCACCGGGGAGCTGTTTTTT.

J is TRBJ1-5 and V is TRBV30; 7 bases match TRBD1. Germline trimming cut 5 bases from V and 9 bases from J; bases unmatched to any gene: 10. CDR1 and CDR2 from the germline V gene are GTSNPN and SVGIG (reference sequence). The CDR3 sequence is 13 residues long. The CDR3 loop is CAWAPGTVGPQHF. The CDR3 nucleotides read TGTGCCTGGGCTCCGGGGACAGTTGGGCCCCAGCATTTT.

This clone was seen just once. This chain uses TRBV30 with TRBJ2-3, with D uncertain. CDR1 is GTSNPN, CDR2 SVGIG, per germline (reference sequence). Trimming cost V 5 bases and J 2 bases, with 8 bases left between them. This CDR3 region has 12 residues. CDR3 sequence (DNA): TGTGCCTGGGCGAAGTTCACAGATACGCAGTATTTT. As protein: CAWAKFTDTQYF. Full variable domain (remainder filled in from reference TRBV30 and TRBJ2-3): SQTIHQWPATLVQPVGSPLSLECTVEGTSNPNLYWYRQAAGRGLQLLFYSVGIGQISSEVPQNLSASRPQDRQFILSSKKLLLSDSGFYLCAWAKFTDTQYFGPGTRLTVL.

CDR3 residues: CASRTPEAYNEQFF. In DNA, the CDR3 is TGTGCCAGCAGGACTCCGGAGGCATACAATGAGCAGTTCTTC. The rearrangement uses TRBV2 and TRBJ2-1; the D gene is possibly TRBD2 (5 bases). The length of the CDR3 is 14 residues. CDR1 is SNHLY, CDR2 FYNNEI, per germline. Trimming removed 6 bases from V and 4 bases from J, with 13 bases in between.

V gene TRBV5-6 combines with J gene TRBJ1-2; no definite D call. Germline CDR1 SGHDT, CDR2 YYEEEE. The V end was cut by 6 bases, the J end by 9 bases, with 15 bases between. The CDR3 runs 12 residues. The CDR3 DNA is TGTGCCAGCACTTCGAGCGAGCGTAGCTACACCTTC. Protein product: CASTSSERSYTF.

The chain carries TRBV5-1 and TRBJ2-1; TRBD2 is a possible D gene (7 bases). Germline V gives CDR1 SGHRS, CDR2 YFSETQ. This CDR3 has 15 residues. V was clipped by 5 bases and J by 9 bases, with 21 bases between them. CDR3 residues: CASRRQAGEGGEQFF. DNA of the CDR3: TGCGCCAGCAGAAGGCAGGCGGGAGAAGGGGGTGAGCAGTTCTTC.

V and J are TRBV5-1 and TRBJ2-5, with D hard to call. CDR1 is SGHRS, CDR2 YFSETQ, per germline. The V end was cut by 0 bases, the J end by 2 bases, with 5 bases between. This CDR3 spans 13 amino acids. The CDR3 loop is CASSLVLQETQYF. CDR3 DNA: TGCGCCAGCAGCTTGGTACTTCAAGAGACCCAGTACTTC.

The chain employs TRBV10-2 and TRBJ2-3; TRBD2 matches 10 bases. Per the germline V gene, CDR1 is WSHSY and CDR2 is SAAADI. The CDR3 extends over 15 amino acids. With V trimmed by 7 bases and J by 7 bases, 11 bases remained unmatched. CDR3 nucleotide sequence: TGCGCCAGCAAAGGAGCGGGAGGGCCGGGGAATACGCAGTATTTT. As protein: CASKGAGGPGNTQYF.

The V and J genes are TRBV2 and TRBJ1-5; 8 positions match TRBD1. Per germline, CDR1 SNHLY and CDR2 FYNNEI. The CDR3 covers 14 residues. With V trimmed by 1 base and J by 5 bases, 1 base remained unmatched. The CDR3 reads CASSEEQGDQPQHF. In DNA, the CDR3 is TGTGCCAGCAGTGAAGAACAGGGGGATCAGCCCCAGCATTTT.

The J gene is TRBJ2-5, the V gene TRBV29-1; D perhaps matches TRBD2 (5 bases). The CDR3 loop spans 13 amino acids. Per the germline V gene, CDR1 is SQVTM and CDR2 is ANQGSEA. The V end was cut by 1 base, the J end by 3 bases, with 9 bases between. The CDR3 loop is CSVEAGLEETQYF. For the CDR3, the DNA is TGCAGCGTTGAAGCGGGGTTAGAAGAGACCCAGTACTTC. The full variable domain, completed using reference TRBV29-1 and TRBJ2-5, is SAVISQKPSRDICQRGTSLTIQCQVDSQVTMMFWYRQQPGQSLTLIATANQGSEATYESGFVIDKFPISRPNLTFSTLTVSNMSPEDSSIYLCSVEAGLEETQYFGPGTRLLVL.

This chain uses TRBV7-8 with TRBJ1-5; D may be TRBD1 (5 bases). The V end lost 1 base, the J end lost 0 bases, and 10 bases lay between the germline ends. Germline lookup yields CDR1 SGHVS and CDR2 FQNEAQ. This CDR3 comprises 16 residues. The CDR3, as DNA: TGTGCCAGCAGCTTAGTGGGGCGGAATAGCAATCAGCCCCAGCATTTT. Its translation is CASSLVGRNSNQPQHF.

Only a few counts were recorded for this clone. The V gene is TRBV9, the J gene TRBJ2-3; the D is unclear. Between the trimmed V and J ends, which lost 6 bases and 1 base, there was a span of 9 bases. This CDR3 is 13 amino acids long. CDR1 and CDR2 (germline): SGDLS, YYNGEE. CDR3 sequence reads: CASNELGTDTQYF. CDR3 in DNA: TGTGCCAGCAATGAGCTAGGCACAGATACGCAGTATTTT.

This clone was observed a handful of times. The gene calls are TRBV5-1 and TRBJ2-5, with TRBD2 identical over 8 bases. The CDR3 is 15 amino acids. The J segment lost 2 bases and the V segment lost 0 bases, leaving 3 bases of the junction unmatched. The germline CDR1 and CDR2 sequences are SGHRS and YFSETQ. CDR3 sequence: CASSLGSGVQETQYF. The CDR3 DNA follows: TGCGCCAGCAGCTTGGGTAGCGGGGTTCAAGAGACCCAGTACTTC.

CDR3 sequence reads: CASSLENGGQFF. Written as DNA, the CDR3 is TGTGCCAGCAGCTTAGAGAACGGCGGGCAGTTCTTC. This sequence joins TRBV7-2 and TRBJ2-1, with D uncertain. In germline, CDR1 is SGHTA, CDR2 FQGNSA. The CDR3 runs 12 residues. V was cut by 1 base and J by 12 bases, with 10 bases left in between.

This clone was detected only a few times. The chain joins TRBV9 to TRBJ1-1; perhaps TRBD1 as D (5 bases). The CDR3 is 15 residues long. Trimming stripped 3 bases from V and 4 bases from J, with 16 bases between. CDR1 and CDR2 from the germline V gene are SGDLS and YYNGEE. The CDR3 loop is CASSARQGWGTEAFF. The CDR3 DNA sequence: TGTGCCAGCAGCGCTCGCCAGGGCTGGGGCACTGAAGCTTTCTTT.

The chain links TRBV6-1 to TRBJ1-2; 10 positions match TRBD1. Trimming removed 5 bases from V and 8 bases from J; junction bases left unmatched: 11. CDR1 is MNHNS, CDR2 SASEGT, per germline. The CDR3 loop spans 15 amino acids. The CDR3 is CASSRPGQGFEGYTF. In DNA form, the CDR3 reads TGTGCCAGCAGTAGACCGGGACAGGGGTTTGAGGGCTACACCTTC.

This clone was observed a handful of times. The CDR3 region is CASSPTRDRGTEAFF. CDR3 in DNA: TGTGCCAGCTCACCAACAAGGGACAGGGGGACTGAAGCTTTCTTT. The chain combines TRBV18 with TRBJ1-1, with 11 bases aligning to TRBD1. After removal of 2 bases from V and 5 bases from J, the junction contained 4 bases not matched to a gene. CDR1 and CDR2 (germline): KGHSH, LQKENI. CDR3 size: 15 residues.

The chain links TRBV18 to TRBJ1-3; a possible D gene is TRBD1 (6 bases). The germline gives CDR1 KGHSH, CDR2 LQKENI. V lost 10 bases to trimming and J lost 0 bases, with 13 bases between them. The CDR3 has 14 amino acids. CDR3 residues: CATAGVNSGNTIYF. The CDR3 region has the DNA TGTGCCACCGCAGGGGTCAACTCTGGAAACACCATATATTTT.

The J gene is TRBJ2-1, the V gene TRBV4-3; 15 nucleotides align to TRBD2. Germline CDR1 is LGHNA and CDR2 is YSLEER. The CDR3 sequence is 19 residues long. J lost 0 bases, V lost 4 bases, and 7 bases had no gene match. CDR3 nucleotides: TGCGCCAGCAGCCGGACCGGGACTAGCGGGAGGAGCTCCTACAATGAGCAGTTCTTC. This sequence encodes CASSRTGTSGRSSYNEQFF.

V is TRBV6-1 and J is TRBJ2-4; 7 bases line up with TRBD1. The CDR3 is 14 residues long. Trimming removed 6 bases from V and 0 bases from J; junction bases left unmatched: 2. Germline CDR1 is MNHNS and CDR2 is SASEGT. The CDR3 DNA reads TGTGCCAGCAGGGACAGGCTAGCCAAAAACATTCAGTACTTC. Amino acid sequence: CASRDRLAKNIQYF.

This sequence joins TRBV6-5 and TRBJ1-2; 7 bases are shared with TRBD1. CDR3 size: 14 residues. V shed 6 bases, J shed 4 bases, and the junction held 8 bases outside the gene matches. The germline gives CDR1 MNHEY, CDR2 SVGAGI. DNA for the CDR3: TGTGCCAGCAGCCCTGGACAGGCCTTCTATGGCTACACCTTC. The encoded protein is CASSPGQAFYGYTF.

This rearrangement joins TRBV5-4 to TRBJ2-3; the match to TRBD2 covers 8 bases. V gave up 7 bases and J gave up 5 bases; unmatched junction bases: 15. In germline, CDR1 is SGHNT, CDR2 YYREEE (reference sequence). This CDR3 comprises 16 residues. Here the CDR3 reads CASGLGHSGRGDTQYF. Here the CDR3 DNA reads TGTGCCAGCGGATTGGGGCACAGCGGGAGAGGAGATACGCAGTATTTT.

The chain is built from TRBV4-1 and TRBJ2-1; a weak D match, TRBD2 (5 bases). The CDR3 extends over 13 amino acids. Germline lookup yields CDR1 MGHRA and CDR2 YSYEKL. The V end was cut by 5 bases, the J end by 3 bases, with 8 bases between. The DNA for the CDR3 is TGCGCCAGCAGCTTCCGGGACTACAATGAGCAGTTCTTC. Protein product: CASSFRDYNEQFF.